Shown below are 14 T cell receptor beta chains from a single sample sequenced in a study of OX40 agonist ivuxolimab in advanced cancers. The method was immunoSEQ multiplex PCR; TCRdb's version includes in-frame clones alone and lacks a portion of them. The data contain some 91,000 clones, about 90% of them singletons. The sample in question was CD4+ or CD8+ T cells sorted from blood, obtained in a trial of the OX40 agonist ivuxolimab. The receptor set was obtained from an adult with an advanced solid tumor such as melanoma, head and neck, liver or kidney cancer.

This rearrangement joins TRBV6-1 to TRBJ1-2; 8 nucleotides match TRBD1. Germline V gives CDR1 MNHNS, CDR2 SASEGT. V was pared by 3 bases and J by 5 bases, with 8 bases of the junction left unmatched. The CDR3 sequence is 15 residues long. The CDR3 spells CASSDGQGAGYGYTF. The CDR3 nucleotides read TGTGCCAGCAGTGATGGTCAGGGGGCGGGGTATGGCTACACCTTC.

The chain is built from TRBV6-1 and TRBJ2-7; tentatively, D is TRBD1 or TRBD2 (7 bases each). Germline CDR1 MNHNS, CDR2 SASEGT. V gave up 7 bases and J gave up 12 bases, with 22 bases separating them. CDR3 length: 13 residues. CDR3 in DNA: TGTGCCAGCACCTATTCCCTCCAGGGGGAGGGGTACGTC. It yields the protein CASTYSLQGEGYV.

V usage is TRBV30 and J usage is TRBJ1-1; D not certain. There are 13 residues in the CDR3. CDR1 and CDR2 from the germline V gene are GTSNPN and SVGIG (reference sequence). V shed 6 bases and J shed 0 bases, with 11 bases lying between them. CDR3 loop: CACSTAMNTEAFF. The CDR3 DNA reads TGTGCCTGTTCGACGGCCATGAACACTGAAGCTTTCTTT.

The CDR3 DNA reads as TGTGCCAGCAGTGATTCTTCCACTGAAGCTTTCTTT. Translated: CASSDSSTEAFF. The chain carries TRBV6-6 and TRBJ1-1; no firm D call. Trimming left V 5 bases short and J 4 bases short, with 8 bases between. This CDR3 has 12 residues. Per germline, CDR1 MNHNY and CDR2 SVGAGI (reference sequence).

This chain links TRBV27 with TRBJ2-2; D perhaps matches TRBD2 (5 bases). In germline, CDR1 is MNHEY, CDR2 SMNVEV (reference sequence). There are 14 residues in the CDR3. Trimming took off 7 bases at V and 1 base at J, with 10 bases between the two ends. The CDR3 loop is CASTESGNTGELFF. The DNA of the CDR3 is TGTGCCAGCACCGAAAGCGGGAACACCGGGGAGCTGTTTTTT.

The V and J genes are TRBV27 and TRBJ1-4, with TRBD1 identical over 8 bases. The CDR3 has 15 residues. V lost 5 bases, J lost 4 bases, and 6 bases stayed unmatched. Germline CDR1 reads MNHEY; CDR2 reads SMNVEV (reference sequence). CDR3 nucleotide sequence: TGTGCCAGCAGTGCGCGGACAGGGAGTAATGAAAAACTGTTTTTT. Translation gives CASSARTGSNEKLFF.

This clone was recorded only once. V and J are TRBV4-1 and TRBJ2-1; 9 bases fit TRBD2. Germline values: CDR1 MGHRA, CDR2 YSYEKL. Germline trimming cut 2 bases from V and 7 bases from J; bases unmatched to any gene: 3. The CDR3 is 14 residues long. The CDR3 DNA follows: TGCGCCAGCAGCCAACCGGGACTAGCTAATGAGCAGTTCTTC. It is translated as CASSQPGLANEQFF.

The genes are TRBV10-3 and TRBJ2-5; the D gene is possibly TRBD1 (7 bases). In germline, CDR1 is ENHRY, CDR2 SYGVKD. This CDR3 region has 14 residues. V lost 10 bases to trimming and J lost 2 bases, with 17 bases between them. The CDR3 is CATSPGDRQETQYF. The DNA for the CDR3 is TGTGCCACCTCCCCGGGGGACAGACAAGAGACCCAGTACTTC.

This CDR3 is CASSRGSPGGNTIYF. In nucleotides, the CDR3 is TGTGCCAGCAGCCGGGGGAGCCCGGGAGGAAACACCATATATTTT. The chain couples TRBV7-3 to TRBJ1-3; a possible D gene is TRBD1 (5 bases). The CDR3 has 15 residues. V gave up 5 bases and J gave up 4 bases, with 15 bases separating them. Germline V gene lookup returns CDR1 SGHTA and CDR2 FQGTGA.

The chain is built from TRBV6-5 and TRBJ1-4; weak D call: TRBD1 (6 bases). This CDR3 has 12 amino acids. V was shortened by 6 bases and J by 8 bases, with 10 bases between the two germline ends. Germline CDR1 and CDR2: MNHEY and SVGAGI. The CDR3 is CASRQGWEKLFF. As DNA, the CDR3 is TGTGCCAGCAGACAGGGTTGGGAAAAACTGTTTTTT.

This chain connects TRBV11-2 to TRBJ2-2, with a possible D match to TRBD2 (5 bases). V lost 3 bases and J lost 0, with 8 bases in between. CDR3 length equals 15 residues. CDR1 is SGHAT, CDR2 FQNNGV, per germline. Here the CDR3 reads CASSFSVANTGELFF. The CDR3 nucleotides are TGTGCCAGCAGCTTTAGCGTAGCGAACACCGGGGAGCTGTTTTTT.

This chain links TRBV7-6 with TRBJ2-3; D gene ambiguous. Germline V lookup: CDR1 SGHVS, CDR2 FNYEAQ. This CDR3 is 14 amino acids long. Trimming stripped 1 base from V and 0 bases from J, with 5 bases between. CDR3 region: CASSLEFSTDTQYF. Written as DNA, the CDR3 is TGTGCCAGCAGCTTAGAGTTCAGCACAGATACGCAGTATTTT.

The rearrangement uses TRBV11-3 and TRBJ1-3; D not certain. Looked up from germline, CDR1 is SGHNT and CDR2 is YENEEA. Trimming cost V 2 bases and J 5 bases, with 7 bases left between them. The CDR3 sequence is 13 residues long. CDR3 coding DNA: TGTGCCAGCAGCTTAAACCCGAGAAACACCATATATTTT. Its protein product is CASSLNPRNTIYF.

The chain links TRBV5-1 to TRBJ1-1; tentative D call: TRBD1 (5 bases). Germline V gene sequence: CDR1 SGHRS, CDR2 YFSETQ. The CDR3 is made up of 14 amino acids. Trimming pared 0 bases from V and 3 bases from J, leaving 9 bases between. The CDR3 loop reads CASSLDGADTEAFF. The CDR3, as DNA: TGCGCCAGCAGCTTGGATGGGGCTGACACTGAAGCTTTCTTT.